Listed here is a single T cell receptor (beta chain). This entry is derived from a study of blood T cell repertoires in COVID-19. About the study: PBMCs, B-cell-depleted T cells, or T cells provided the cDNA or gDNA that made up the material.

The assay was immunoSEQ multiplex PCR, and TCRdb's table has in-frame clones only and misses some. The repertoire holds around 200,000 clones, with 85% as singletons. This CDR3 region has 14 residues. Germline-derived CDR1 and CDR2 are MNHEY and SVGAGI. The V end lost 2 bases, the J end lost 3 bases, and 11 bases lay between the germline ends. The chain links TRBV6-5 to TRBJ2-7; D gene ambiguous. The sequence was collected from a woman older than 75 with acute or convalescent COVID-19. The material sequenced was peripheral blood. CDR3 coding DNA: TGTGCCAGCAGTTACGGTGCGCCCGGCTACGAGCAGTACTTC. Translation gives CASSYGAPGYEQYF.